The rows below give T cell receptor beta chains drawn from one sample of a study of graft-versus-host responses after intestinal transplantation. Sequenced by immunoSEQ multiplex PCR; TCRdb stores in-frame clones only, minus some. Counted here are just under 85,000 clones, approximately 90% occurring once; the ten biggest clones make up 7.6%. Antigens for these TCRs are unknown. This specimen consisted of unstimulated CD8+ T cells sorted from spleen or lymph node cells, obtained before transplant. The receptors stem from a human donor who was the organ donor for an intestinal transplant. CDR3s include the opening cysteine and the closing phenylalanine or tryptophan. Fields, in order: V gene, clone size, J gene, D gene, CDR3 DNA, CDR3 protein. D genes are given only for firm matches. A clone size is listed for some rows: how often the clone was seen (once, few, many), or a class if it is expanded.

>TRBV19|-|TRBJ1-5|-
TGTGCCAGTAGTACAAGACTAAATCAGCCCCAGCATTTT
CASSTRLNQPQHF
>TRBV29-1|-|TRBJ2-3|TRBD1
TGCAGCGTTGATAGGAGGACAGGCTTGGGGACAGATACGCAGTATTTT
CSVDRRTGLGTDTQYF
>TRBV9|-|TRBJ1-2|-
TGTGCCAGCACCATTCCCCGGGACGCTTTTAACTATGGCTACACCTTC
CASTIPRDAFNYGYTF
>TRBV6-5|-|TRBJ2-5|TRBD2
TGTGCCAGCAGTTACTCTAGCGGGGGGGCATCGGAGACCCAGTACTTC
CASSYSSGGASETQYF
>TRBV9|-|TRBJ2-2|-
TGTGCCAGCAGCGAGGACACCGGGGCCGGGGAGCTGTTTTTT
CASSEDTGAGELFF
>TRBV5-1|-|TRBJ1-1|-
TGCGCCAGCAGCTTGGTTCAGGGCCTGAACACTGAAGCTTTCTTT
CASSLVQGLNTEAFF
>TRBV29-1|once|TRBJ2-1|-
TGCAGCGTTGGTGGGGCCCCCTTTAACAGTGAGCAGTTCTTC
CSVGGAPFNSEQFF
>TRBV6-5|-|TRBJ2-5|-
TGTGCCAGCAGTTACTCGAACGTGGAAGAGACCCAGTACTTC
CASSYSNVEETQYF
>TRBV2|-|TRBJ1-2|TRBD1
TGTGCCAGCAGTGAGATACCGGGACAGGGAGTCCTCGGCTACACCTTC
CASSEIPGQGVLGYTF
>TRBV6-5|-|TRBJ2-7|-
TGTGCCAGCAGTGAGGGACGCGAGCAGTACTTC
CASSEGREQYF
>TRBV7-9|-|TRBJ2-7|-
TGTGCCAGCAGCTCGACCTTTACAGGGATGCACGAGCAGTACTTC
CASSSTFTGMHEQYF
>TRBV27|-|TRBJ2-3|-
TGTGCCAGCAGTTTATTGGGGCCTGCAGATACGCAGTATTTT
CASSLLGPADTQYF
>TRBV19|-|TRBJ2-1|-
TGTGCCACCACATGGGGGGGCGATGAGCAGTTCTTC
CATTWGGDEQFF
>TRBV6-6|-|TRBJ1-6|-
TGTGCCAGCAGTTACCTTGAGGGACGGGGATCACCCCTCCACTTT
CASSYLEGRGSPLHF
>TRBV11-2|-|TRBJ2-7|-
TGTGCCAGCAGCCCCTTCGGCACAGCCTCCTACGAGCAGTACTTC
CASSPFGTASYEQYF
>TRBV7-9|-|TRBJ2-1|-
TGTGCCAGCAGCTCGATCCATGGTAGGGTAGGTCTGAATGAGCAGTTCTTC
CASSSIHGRVGLNEQFF